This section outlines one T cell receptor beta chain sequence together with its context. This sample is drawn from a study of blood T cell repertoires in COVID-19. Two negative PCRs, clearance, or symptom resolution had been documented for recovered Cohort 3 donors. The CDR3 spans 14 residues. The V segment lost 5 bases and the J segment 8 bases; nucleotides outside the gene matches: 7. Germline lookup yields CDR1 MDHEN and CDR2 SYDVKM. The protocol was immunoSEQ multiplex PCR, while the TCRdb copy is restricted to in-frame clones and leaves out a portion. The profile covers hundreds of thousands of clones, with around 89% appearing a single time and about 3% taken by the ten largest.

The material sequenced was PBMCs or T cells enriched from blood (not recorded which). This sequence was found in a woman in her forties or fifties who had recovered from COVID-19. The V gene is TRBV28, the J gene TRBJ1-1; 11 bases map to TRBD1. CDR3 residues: CASSPDRGPGEAFF. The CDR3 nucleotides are TGTGCCAGCAGTCCGGACAGGGGGCCGGGCGAAGCTTTCTTT.